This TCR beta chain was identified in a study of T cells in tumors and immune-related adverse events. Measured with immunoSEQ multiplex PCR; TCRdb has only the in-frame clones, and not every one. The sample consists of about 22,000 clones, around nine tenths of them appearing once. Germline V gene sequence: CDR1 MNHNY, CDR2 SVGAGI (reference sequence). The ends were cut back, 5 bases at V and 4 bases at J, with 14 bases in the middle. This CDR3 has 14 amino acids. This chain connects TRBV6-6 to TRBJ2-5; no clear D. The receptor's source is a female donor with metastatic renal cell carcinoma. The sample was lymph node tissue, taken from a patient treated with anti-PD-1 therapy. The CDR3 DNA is TGTGCCAGCAGTGCCTCTAGTTCTGCAGAGACCCAGTACTTC. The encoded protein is CASSASSSAETQYF.